A single sample gave rise to the 10 T cell receptor beta chains below, sequenced in a study of cytomegalovirus exposure and HLA in healthy donors. The PCR was carried out with 60 Vbeta primers and 13 Jbeta primers. Sequencing used immunoSEQ multiplex PCR; TCRdb keeps in-frame clones, though not all of them. Of roughly 120,000 clones detected, 9% to 10% appear once; the ten largest clones hold less than 4%. The sequenced material came from PBMCs. The source of these receptors is a young man in good health and CMV-seronegative.

This clone was seen a handful of times. The chain links TRBV6-6 to TRBJ2-2; a weak D match, TRBD2 (7 bases). Trimming removed 10 bases at V and 4 bases at J, with 19 bases between. The CDR3 consists of 15 residues. Germline loops: CDR1 MNHNY, CDR2 SVGAGI (reference sequence). In DNA, the CDR3 is TGTGCCACTTCACGGGGGGCGGTGGCCACCGGGGAGCTGTTTTTT. It codes for CATSRGAVATGELFF.

The table lists this clone with a few counts. The chain is built from TRBV5-1 and TRBJ2-6; the match to TRBD2 covers 9 bases. The CDR3 is 17 amino acids. Trimming at V came to 4 bases and at J to 0 bases, leaving 5 bases not matched to a gene. Germline loops: CDR1 SGHRS, CDR2 YFSETQ. The CDR3 region has the DNA TGCGCCAGCAGCAATAGCGGGGGCTTCTCTGGGGCCAACGTCCTGACTTTC. This encodes CASSNSGGFSGANVLTF.

This clone occurred a few times. The chain has TRBV6-5 and TRBJ2-1; 7 nucleotides agree with TRBD1. CDR1 and CDR2 (germline): MNHEY, SVGAGI. There are 16 residues in the CDR3. V lost 2 bases and J lost 5; bases outside the gene matches: 9. CDR3 DNA: TGTGCCAGCAGTTACAGTATAGGGGGCCTGGACAATGAGCAGTTCTTC. Translated: CASSYSIGGLDNEQFF.

This chain uses TRBV6-1 with TRBJ2-7; no reliable D call. Germline V CDR1 and CDR2: MNHNS, SASEGT. V was cut by 4 bases and J by 0 bases, with 10 bases left in between. The CDR3 runs 14 residues. For the CDR3, the DNA is TGTGCCAGCAGTGCCGCCAGGATCTCCTACGAGCAGTACTTC. Translated, it gives CASSAARISYEQYF.

V is TRBV18 and J is TRBJ1-2; 10 bases match TRBD1. This CDR3 contains 18 residues. V shed 4 bases, J shed 8 bases, and the junction held 19 bases outside the gene matches. The V gene's germline CDR1 is KGHSH and CDR2 LQKENI. CDR3 sequence (DNA): TGTGCCAGCTCACGGACCCCGACAGGGGGCACATCCACGGGGGGCTACACCTTC. This gives the protein CASSRTPTGGTSTGGYTF.

The chain carries TRBV6-5 and TRBJ2-1; the match to TRBD2 covers 8 bases. CDR3 length equals 13 residues. Trimming cost V 8 bases and J 5 bases; bases outside gene matches: 5. The V gene's germline CDR1 is MNHEY and CDR2 SVGAGI. CDR3 coding DNA: TGTGCCAGCCGGGCGGGGGGTAACAATGAGCAGTTCTTC. Its translation: CASRAGGNNEQFF.

The chain carries TRBV9 and TRBJ2-3; 9 bases agree with TRBD1. This CDR3 is 16 amino acids long. The trim removed 2 bases at V and 4 bases at J, leaving 8 bases unmatched. CDR1 SGDLS and CDR2 YYNGEE come from the germline V gene. CDR3 nucleotides: TGTGCCAGCAGCGTCTTCGTTGGACAGGGGTCAGATACGCAGTATTTT. Protein sequence: CASSVFVGQGSDTQYF.

This clone has just a few counts. The J gene is TRBJ2-3, the V gene TRBV5-8; D not resolved. V dropped 7 bases and J dropped 1 base, with 7 bases sitting between them. CDR1 is SGHTS, CDR2 YDEGEE, per germline. The CDR3 spans 12 residues. CDR3 loop: CASPSGTDTQYF. As DNA, the CDR3 is TGTGCCAGCCCCAGCGGCACAGATACGCAGTATTTT. Complete variable domain (other parts from reference TRBV5-8 and TRBJ2-3): EAGVTQSPTHLIKTRGQQATLRCSPISGHTSVYWYQQALGLGLQFLLWYDEGEERNRGNFPPRFSGRQFPNYSSELNVNALELEDSALYLCASPSGTDTQYFGPGTRLTVL.

The chain links TRBV6-1 to TRBJ1-1; unclear D gene. The CDR3 is 14 residues long. CDR1 and CDR2 from the germline V gene are MNHNS and SASEGT. Trimming removed 1 base at V and 2 bases at J, with 8 bases between. CDR3 region: CASSEGWANTEAFF. CDR3 DNA: TGTGCCAGCAGTGAAGGGTGGGCAAACACTGAAGCTTTCTTT.

This clone has only one observation. The rearrangement uses TRBV6-6 and TRBJ2-7, with TRBD2 matching 9 bases. The CDR3 spans 16 residues. Germline lookup yields CDR1 MNHNY and CDR2 SVGAGI (reference sequence). V gave up 2 bases and J gave up 7 bases; unmatched junction bases: 12. The CDR3, as DNA: TGTGCCAGCAGTTACCCCCCGGCGGGAGGGCCCCGGGAGCAGTACTTC. Residues: CASSYPPAGGPREQYF.